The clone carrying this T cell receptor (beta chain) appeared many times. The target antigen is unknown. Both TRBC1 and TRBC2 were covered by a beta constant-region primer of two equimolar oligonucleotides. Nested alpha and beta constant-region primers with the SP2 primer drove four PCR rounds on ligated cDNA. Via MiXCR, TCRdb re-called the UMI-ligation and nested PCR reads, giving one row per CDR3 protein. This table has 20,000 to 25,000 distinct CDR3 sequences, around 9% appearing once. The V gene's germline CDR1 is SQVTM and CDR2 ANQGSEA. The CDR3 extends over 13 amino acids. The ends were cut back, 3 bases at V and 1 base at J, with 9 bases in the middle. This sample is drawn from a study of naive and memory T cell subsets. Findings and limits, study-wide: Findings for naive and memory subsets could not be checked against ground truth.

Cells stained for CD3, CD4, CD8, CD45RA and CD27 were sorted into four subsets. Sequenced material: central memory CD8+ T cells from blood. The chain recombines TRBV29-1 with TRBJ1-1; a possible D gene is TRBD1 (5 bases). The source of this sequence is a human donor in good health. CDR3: CSVDPTGNTEAFF. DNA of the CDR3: TGCAGCGTTGACCCAACAGGGAACACTGAAGCTTTCTTT.